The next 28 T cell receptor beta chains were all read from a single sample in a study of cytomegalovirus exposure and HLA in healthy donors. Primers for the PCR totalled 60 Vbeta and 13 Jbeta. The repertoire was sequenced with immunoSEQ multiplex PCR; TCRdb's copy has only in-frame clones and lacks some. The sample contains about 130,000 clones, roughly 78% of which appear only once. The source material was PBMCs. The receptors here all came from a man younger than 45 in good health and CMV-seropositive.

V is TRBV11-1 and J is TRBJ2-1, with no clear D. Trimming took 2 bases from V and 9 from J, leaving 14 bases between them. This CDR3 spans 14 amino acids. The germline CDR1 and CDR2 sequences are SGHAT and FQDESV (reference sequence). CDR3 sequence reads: CASSLPPEVVEQFF. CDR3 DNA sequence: TGTGCCAGCAGCTTACCCCCAGAAGTGGTTGAGCAGTTCTTC.

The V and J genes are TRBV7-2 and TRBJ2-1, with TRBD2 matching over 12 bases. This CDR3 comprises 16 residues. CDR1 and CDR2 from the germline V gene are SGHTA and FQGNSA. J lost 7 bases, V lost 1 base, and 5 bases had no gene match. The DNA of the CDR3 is TGTGCCAGCAGCTTAGGACTAGCGGGAGTAGTAAATGAGCAGTTCTTC. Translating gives CASSLGLAGVVNEQFF.

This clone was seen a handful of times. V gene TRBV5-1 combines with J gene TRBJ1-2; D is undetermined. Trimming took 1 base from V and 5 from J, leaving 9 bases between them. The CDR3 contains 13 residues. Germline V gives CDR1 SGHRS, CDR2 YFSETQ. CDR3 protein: CASSLSSVYGYTF. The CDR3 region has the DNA TGCGCCAGCAGCTTGTCAAGCGTATATGGCTACACCTTC.

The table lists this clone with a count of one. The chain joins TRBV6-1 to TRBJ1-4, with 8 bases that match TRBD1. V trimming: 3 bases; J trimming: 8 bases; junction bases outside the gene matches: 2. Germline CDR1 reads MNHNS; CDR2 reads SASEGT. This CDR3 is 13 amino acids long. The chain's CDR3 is CASSDRGREKLFF. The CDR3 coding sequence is TGTGCCAGCAGTGACAGGGGGCGGGAAAAACTGTTTTTT.

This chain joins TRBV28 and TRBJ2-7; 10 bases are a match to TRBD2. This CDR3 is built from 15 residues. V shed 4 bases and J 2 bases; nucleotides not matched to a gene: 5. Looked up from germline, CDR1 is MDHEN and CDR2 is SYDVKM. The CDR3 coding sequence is TGTGCCAGCAGTTCCAGGACTAGCGGACCCTACGAGCAGTACTTC. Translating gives CASSSRTSGPYEQYF.

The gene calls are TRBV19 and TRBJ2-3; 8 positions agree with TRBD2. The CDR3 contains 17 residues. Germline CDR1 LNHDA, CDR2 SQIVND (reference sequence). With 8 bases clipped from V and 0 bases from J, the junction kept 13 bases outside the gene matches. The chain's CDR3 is CASAPRLASTSTDTQYF. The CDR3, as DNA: TGTGCCAGTGCTCCTCGACTAGCGAGCACTAGCACAGATACGCAGTATTTT. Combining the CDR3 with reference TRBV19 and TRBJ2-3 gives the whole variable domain DGGITQSPKYLFRKEGQNVTLSCEQNLNHDAMYWYRQDPGQGLRLIYYSQIVNDFQKGDIAEGYSVSREKKESFPLTVTSAQKNPTAFYLCASAPRLASTSTDTQYFGPGTRLTVL.

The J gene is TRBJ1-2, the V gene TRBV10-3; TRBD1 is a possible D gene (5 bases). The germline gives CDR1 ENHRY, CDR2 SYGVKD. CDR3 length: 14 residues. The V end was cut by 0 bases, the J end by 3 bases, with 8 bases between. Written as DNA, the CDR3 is TGTGCCATCAGTGAGTCTGTCAGGGACTATGGCTACACCTTC. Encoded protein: CAISESVRDYGYTF.

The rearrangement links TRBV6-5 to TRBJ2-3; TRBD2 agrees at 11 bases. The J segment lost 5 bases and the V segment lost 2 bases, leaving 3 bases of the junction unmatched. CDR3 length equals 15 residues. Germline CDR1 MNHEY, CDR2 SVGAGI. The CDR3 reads CASSYTGTSGDTQYF. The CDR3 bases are TGTGCCAGCAGTTACACGGGGACTAGCGGAGATACGCAGTATTTT.

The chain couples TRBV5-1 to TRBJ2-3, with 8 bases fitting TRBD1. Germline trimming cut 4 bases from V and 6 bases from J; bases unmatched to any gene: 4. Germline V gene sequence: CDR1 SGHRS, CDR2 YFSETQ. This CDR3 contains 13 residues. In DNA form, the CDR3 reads TGCGCCAGCAGCCTGGACAGGGCGGATACGCAGTATTTT. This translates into CASSLDRADTQYF.

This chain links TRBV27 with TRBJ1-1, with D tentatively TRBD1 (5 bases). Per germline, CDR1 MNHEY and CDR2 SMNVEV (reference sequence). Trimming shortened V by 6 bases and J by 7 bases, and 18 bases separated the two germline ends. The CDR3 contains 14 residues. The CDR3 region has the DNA TGTGCCAGCAGAAGACTCGGGGGAGTAGATGAAGCTTTCTTT. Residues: CASRRLGGVDEAFF.

This CDR3 is CASKRGGRARGGELFF. The CDR3 bases are TGTGCCAGCAAACGGGGCGGGAGGGCCCGGGGCGGGGAGCTGTTTTTT. The genes are TRBV7-8 and TRBJ2-2; 9 bases fit TRBD2. The CDR3 contains 16 residues. Germline V lookup: CDR1 SGHVS, CDR2 FQNEAQ. V trimming: 7 bases; J trimming: 7 bases; junction bases outside the gene matches: 13.

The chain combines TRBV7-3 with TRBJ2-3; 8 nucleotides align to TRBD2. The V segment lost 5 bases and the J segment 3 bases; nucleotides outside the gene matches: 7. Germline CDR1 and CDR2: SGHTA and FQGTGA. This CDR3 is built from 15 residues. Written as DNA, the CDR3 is TGTGCCAGCAGCGTTAGCGGGATCCGTACAGATACGCAGTATTTT. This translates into CASSVSGIRTDTQYF.

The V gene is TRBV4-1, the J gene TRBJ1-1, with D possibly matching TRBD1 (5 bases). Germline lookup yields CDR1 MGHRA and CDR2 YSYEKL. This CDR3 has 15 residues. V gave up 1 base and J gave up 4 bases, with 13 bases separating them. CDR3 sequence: CASSQATVPGTEAFF. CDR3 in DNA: TGCGCCAGCAGCCAAGCGACAGTTCCGGGCACTGAAGCTTTCTTT.

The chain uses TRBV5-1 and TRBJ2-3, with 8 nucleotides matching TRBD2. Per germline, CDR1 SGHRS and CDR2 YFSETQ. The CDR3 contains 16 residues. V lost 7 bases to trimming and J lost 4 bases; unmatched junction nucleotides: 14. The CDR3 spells CASRPPGGGNADTQYF. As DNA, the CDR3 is TGCGCCAGCCGCCCCCCGGGGGGGGGCAATGCAGATACGCAGTATTTT. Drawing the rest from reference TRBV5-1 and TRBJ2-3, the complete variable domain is KAGVTQTPRYLIKTRGQQVTLSCSPISGHRSVSWYQQTPGQGLQFLFEYFSETQRNKGNFPGRFSGRQFSNSRSEMNVSTLELGDSALYLCASRPPGGGNADTQYFGPGTRLTVL.

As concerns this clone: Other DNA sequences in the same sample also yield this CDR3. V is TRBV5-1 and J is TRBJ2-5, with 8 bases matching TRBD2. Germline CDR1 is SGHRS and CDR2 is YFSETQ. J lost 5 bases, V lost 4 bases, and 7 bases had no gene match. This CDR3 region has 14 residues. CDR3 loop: CASSPGLAGETQYF. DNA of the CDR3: TGCGCCAGCAGCCCCGGACTAGCCGGGGAGACCCAGTACTTC.

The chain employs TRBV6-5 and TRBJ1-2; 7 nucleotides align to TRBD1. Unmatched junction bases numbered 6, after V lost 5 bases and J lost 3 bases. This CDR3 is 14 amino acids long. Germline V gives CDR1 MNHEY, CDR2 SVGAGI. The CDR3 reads CASSTRDSDYGYTF. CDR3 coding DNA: TGTGCCAGCAGTACCCGGGACAGCGACTATGGCTACACCTTC.

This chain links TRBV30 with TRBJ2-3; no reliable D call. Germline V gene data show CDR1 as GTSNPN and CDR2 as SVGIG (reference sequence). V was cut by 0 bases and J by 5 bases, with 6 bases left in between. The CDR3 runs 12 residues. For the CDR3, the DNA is TGTGCCTGGAGTGTTACCGGAGATACGCAGTATTTT. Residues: CAWSVTGDTQYF.

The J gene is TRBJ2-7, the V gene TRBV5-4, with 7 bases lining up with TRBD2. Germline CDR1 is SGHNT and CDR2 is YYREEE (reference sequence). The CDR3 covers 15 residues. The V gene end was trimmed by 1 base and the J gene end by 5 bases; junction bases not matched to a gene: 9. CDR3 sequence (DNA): TGTGCCAGCAGCTTGCCTGGCGGGAGTGGTCACGAGCAGTACTTC. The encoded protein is CASSLPGGSGHEQYF.

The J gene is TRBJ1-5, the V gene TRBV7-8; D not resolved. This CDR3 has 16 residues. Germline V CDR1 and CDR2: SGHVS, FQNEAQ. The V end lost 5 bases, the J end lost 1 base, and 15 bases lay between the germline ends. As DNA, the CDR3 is TGTGCCAGCAGCCCCCGCGGGTCAAGGAGCAATCAGCCCCAGCATTTT. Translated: CASSPRGSRSNQPQHF.

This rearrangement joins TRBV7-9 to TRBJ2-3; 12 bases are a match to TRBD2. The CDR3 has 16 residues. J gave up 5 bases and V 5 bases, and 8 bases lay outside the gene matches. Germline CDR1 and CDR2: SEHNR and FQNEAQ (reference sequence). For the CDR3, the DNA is TGTGCCAGCAGCCCTAGGACTAGCGGGATTGAAGATACGCAGTATTTT. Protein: CASSPRTSGIEDTQYF.

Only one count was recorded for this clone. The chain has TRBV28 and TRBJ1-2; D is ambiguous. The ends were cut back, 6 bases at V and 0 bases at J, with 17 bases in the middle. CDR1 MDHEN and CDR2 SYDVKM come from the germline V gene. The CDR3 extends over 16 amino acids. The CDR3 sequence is CASSPPVPAANYGYTF. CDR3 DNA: TGTGCCAGCAGCCCCCCCGTCCCGGCGGCTAACTATGGCTACACCTTC.

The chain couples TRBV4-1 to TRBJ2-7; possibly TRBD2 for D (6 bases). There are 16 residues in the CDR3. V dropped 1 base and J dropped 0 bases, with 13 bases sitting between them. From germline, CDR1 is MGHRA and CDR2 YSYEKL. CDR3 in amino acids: CASSQGSGPSSYEQYF. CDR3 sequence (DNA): TGCGCCAGCAGCCAAGGAAGCGGGCCGAGCTCCTACGAGCAGTACTTC.

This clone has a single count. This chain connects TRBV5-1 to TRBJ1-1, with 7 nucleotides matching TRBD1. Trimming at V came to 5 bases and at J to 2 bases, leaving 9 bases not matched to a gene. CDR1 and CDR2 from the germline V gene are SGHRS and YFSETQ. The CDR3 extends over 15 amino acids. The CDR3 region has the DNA TGCGCCAGCAGTTCTGTGGGACAGTTTAACACTGAAGCTTTCTTT. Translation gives CASSSVGQFNTEAFF.

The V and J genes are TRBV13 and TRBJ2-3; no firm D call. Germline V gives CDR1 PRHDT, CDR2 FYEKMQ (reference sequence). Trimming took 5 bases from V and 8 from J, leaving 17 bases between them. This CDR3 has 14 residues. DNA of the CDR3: TGTGCCAGCAGCCCCCCCCTCATCTCCGGTACGCAGTATTTT. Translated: CASSPPLISGTQYF.

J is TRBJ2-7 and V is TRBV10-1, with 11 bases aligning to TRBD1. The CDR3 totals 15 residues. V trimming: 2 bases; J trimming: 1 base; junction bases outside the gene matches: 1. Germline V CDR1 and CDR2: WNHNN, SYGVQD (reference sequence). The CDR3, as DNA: TGCGCCAGCAGTGAGGGACAGGGGGCATCCTACGAGCAGTACTTC. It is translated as CASSEGQGASYEQYF.

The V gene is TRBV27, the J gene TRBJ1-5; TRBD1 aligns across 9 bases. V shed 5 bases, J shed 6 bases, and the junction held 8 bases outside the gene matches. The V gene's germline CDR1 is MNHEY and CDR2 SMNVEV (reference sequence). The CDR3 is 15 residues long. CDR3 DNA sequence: TGTGCCAGCAGTAGCGGGACAGGGCAAGTTCAGCCCCAGCATTTT. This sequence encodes CASSSGTGQVQPQHF.

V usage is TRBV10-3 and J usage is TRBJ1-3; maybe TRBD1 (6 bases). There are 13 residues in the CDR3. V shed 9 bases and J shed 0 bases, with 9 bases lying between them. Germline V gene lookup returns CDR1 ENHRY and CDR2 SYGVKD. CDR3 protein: CAMGAPSGNTIYF. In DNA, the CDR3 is TGTGCCATGGGGGCGCCCTCTGGAAACACCATATATTTT.

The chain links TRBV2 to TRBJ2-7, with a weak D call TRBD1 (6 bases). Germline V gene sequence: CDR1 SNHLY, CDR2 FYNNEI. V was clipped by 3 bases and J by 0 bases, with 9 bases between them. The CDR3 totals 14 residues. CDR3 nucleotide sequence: TGTGCCAGCAGTGAGGACAGAGCCTCCTACGAGCAGTACTTC. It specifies CASSEDRASYEQYF.